These 17 T cell receptor beta chains were sequenced from one sample in a study of T cell repertoires in cytomegalovirus infection. Each CDR3 protein gets one entry after TCRdb re-called the reads with MiXCR. This sample carries 200,000 to 300,000 distinct CDR3 sequences, roughly 15% of them seen once, and the ten largest clones take 7% to 9.5%. Sample: PBMCs. The receptors shown here come from a human donor in good health (CMV status not recorded). Some clones in this sample may be carry-over from other donors' samples.

This clonotype appeared a few times. V is TRBV28 and J is TRBJ2-7; 14 bases fit TRBD2. In germline, CDR1 is MDHEN, CDR2 SYDVKM. V lost 5 bases, J lost 5 bases, and 11 bases stayed unmatched. The CDR3 covers 17 residues. This CDR3 reads CASSPLRGTSGSDEQYF. The DNA of the CDR3 is TGTGCCAGCAGTCCCTTAAGAGGGACTAGCGGGAGCGACGAGCAGTACTTC. The full variable domain, with the rest looked up from reference TRBV28 and TRBJ2-7, is DVKVTQSSRYLVKRTGEKVFLECVQDMDHENMFWYRQDPGLGLRLIYFSYDVKMKEKGDIPEGYSVSREKKERFSLILESASTNQTSMYLCASSPLRGTSGSDEQYFGPGTRLTVT.

This clonotype was detected a few times. V and J are TRBV28 and TRBJ1-2; no clear D. The germline CDR1 and CDR2 sequences are MDHEN and SYDVKM. The CDR3 runs 11 residues. The ends were cut back, 4 bases at V and 7 bases at J, with 7 bases in the middle. CDR3 DNA sequence: TGTGCCAGCAGTTCCGCTCGTGGCTACACCTTC. Translation gives CASSSARGYTF.

This clonotype has ten or more counts. The chain is built from TRBV7-2 and TRBJ2-5; 16 nucleotides line up with TRBD2. The CDR3 covers 17 residues. Germline loops: CDR1 SGHTA, CDR2 FQGNSA. Trimming at V came to 4 bases and at J to 4 bases, leaving 6 bases not matched to a gene. CDR3: CASSSGLAGGGRETQYF. CDR3 nucleotides: TGTGCCAGCAGCTCGGGACTAGCGGGAGGGGGGCGAGAGACCCAGTACTTC.

The chain is built from TRBV6-6 and TRBJ2-5; D possibly corresponds to TRBD2 (6 bases). With 6 bases removed from V and 1 base from J, the gap between germline ends came to 9 bases. Looked up from germline, CDR1 is MNHNY and CDR2 is SVGAGI (reference sequence). The CDR3 is made up of 13 amino acids. The CDR3 sequence: CASSGTLQETQYF. CDR3 coding DNA: TGTGCCAGCAGCGGGACTCTCCAAGAGACCCAGTACTTC.

V usage is TRBV11-3 and J usage is TRBJ2-2; D is unresolved. V lost 3 bases, J lost 3 bases, and 11 bases lay in between. The length of the CDR3 is 15 residues. The germline V gene has CDR1 SGHNT and CDR2 YENEEA. The chain's CDR3 is CASSFGRSDTGELFF. The CDR3 coding sequence is TGTGCCAGCAGCTTCGGGCGGAGCGACACCGGGGAGCTGTTTTTT.

This clonotype was found many times. V is TRBV28 and J is TRBJ1-5; D might be TRBD1 (6 bases). Germline values: CDR1 MDHEN, CDR2 SYDVKM. This CDR3 contains 15 residues. Trimming took 3 bases from V and 9 from J, leaving 18 bases between them. This CDR3 reads CASSFSTGGRRPQHF. The CDR3 nucleotides are TGTGCCAGCAGTTTTTCAACCGGGGGGCGACGGCCCCAGCATTTT.

The chain joins TRBV19 to TRBJ2-1, with D possibly being TRBD2 (5 bases). V lost 1 base, J lost 9 bases, and 13 bases lay in between. CDR1 is LNHDA, CDR2 SQIVND, per germline (reference sequence). This CDR3 spans 14 amino acids. In DNA, the CDR3 is TGTGCCAGTAGTATAGGACTATATCGGGGTGAGCAGTTCTTC. It is translated as CASSIGLYRGEQFF. The full variable domain, with the rest looked up from reference TRBV19 and TRBJ2-1, is DGGITQSPKYLFRKEGQNVTLSCEQNLNHDAMYWYRQDPGQGLRLIYYSQIVNDFQKGDIAEGYSVSREKKESFPLTVTSAQKNPTAFYLCASSIGLYRGEQFFGPGTRLTVL.

The chain combines TRBV6-5 with TRBJ2-7; 8 positions agree with TRBD1. V lost 3 bases and J lost 7; bases outside the gene matches: 8. The CDR3 length is 14 residues. CDR1 and CDR2 (germline): MNHEY, SVGAGI. The CDR3 loop reads CASSYRDRYGEQYF. The CDR3 region has the DNA TGTGCCAGCAGTTATCGGGACAGGTATGGGGAGCAGTACTTC.

This clonotype was observed at least ten times. This chain joins TRBV5-4 and TRBJ2-2; TRBD2 agrees at 14 bases. The CDR3 runs 18 residues. The V and J ends lost 2 bases and 7 bases, in that order; junction bases with no gene match: 10. Per the germline V gene, CDR1 is SGHNT and CDR2 is YYREEE (reference sequence). The CDR3 loop reads CASSFGGTSGRWVGELFF. CDR3 bases: TGTGCCAGCAGCTTCGGGGGGACTAGCGGGAGATGGGTCGGGGAGCTGTTTTTT.

This clonotype showed up many times. The chain is built from TRBV7-3 and TRBJ2-3, with TRBD1 matching 8 bases. After removal of 0 bases from V and 3 bases from J, the junction contained 5 bases not matched to a gene. The CDR3 sequence is 16 residues long. Germline CDR1 SGHTA, CDR2 FQGTGA. This CDR3 is CASSLTSRGLTDTQYF. The DNA of the CDR3 is TGTGCCAGCAGCTTAACTAGCAGGGGGCTGACAGATACGCAGTATTTT.

This clonotype was detected many times. The V call is TRBV7-9, the J call TRBJ2-1; TRBD2 aligns across 10 bases. Germline V gene sequence: CDR1 SEHNR, CDR2 FQNEAQ (reference sequence). Losses at the gene ends were 5 bases for V and 10 bases for J; bases not matched to a gene: 5. This CDR3 spans 13 amino acids. CDR3: CASSTLAGEEQFF. CDR3 nucleotides: TGTGCCAGCAGCACTCTAGCGGGGGAGGAGCAGTTCTTC.

The chain has TRBV7-9 and TRBJ2-7; D ambiguous. V shed 2 bases and J shed 8 bases, with 10 bases lying between them. Looked up from germline, CDR1 is SEHNR and CDR2 is FQNEAQ (reference sequence). The CDR3 totals 12 residues. The CDR3 DNA reads TGTGCCAGCAGCTTAAGCGCCGGACAGCAGTACTTC. This codes for CASSLSAGQQYF.

The rearrangement links TRBV30 to TRBJ1-6; D may be TRBD1 (6 bases). The CDR3 consists of 14 residues. Per the germline V gene, CDR1 is GTSNPN and CDR2 is SVGIG (reference sequence). V lost 3 bases to trimming and J lost 7 bases, with 13 bases between them. CDR3 bases: TGTGCCTGGAGCGAACAAGACAGGAATTCACCCCTCCACTTT. Translated: CAWSEQDRNSPLHF.

The V call is TRBV29-1, the J call TRBJ2-1; D possibly corresponds to TRBD2 (5 bases). The CDR3 is 14 residues long. V was clipped by 3 bases and J by 12 bases, with 21 bases between them. Germline-derived CDR1 and CDR2 are SQVTM and ANQGSEA. The CDR3 sequence: CSVDAAGQLIGQFF. In DNA, the CDR3 is TGCAGCGTTGACGCGGCGGGTCAGCTTATTGGGCAGTTCTTC.

This clonotype was counted at least ten times. The chain uses TRBV29-1 and TRBJ2-3, with 15 bases that match TRBD2. The germline gives CDR1 SQVTM, CDR2 ANQGSEA. This CDR3 comprises 15 residues. V was pared by 4 bases and J by 9 bases, with 8 bases of the junction left unmatched. The CDR3 here is CSVGEQGLAGGTQYF. The CDR3 region has the DNA TGCAGCGTTGGGGAGCAAGGACTAGCGGGAGGGACGCAGTATTTT.

This clonotype showed up just a few times. The chain joins TRBV5-4 to TRBJ2-7; D is uncertain. Germline V gene sequence: CDR1 SGHNT, CDR2 YYREEE (reference sequence). Trimming pared 3 bases from V and 1 base from J, leaving 14 bases between. The CDR3 is 15 amino acids. CDR3 protein: CASSSQLTPSYEQYF. The CDR3 DNA sequence: TGTGCCAGCAGCTCTCAGTTGACGCCGTCCTACGAGCAGTACTTC.

This clonotype was found a few times. The chain employs TRBV5-5 and TRBJ2-5; 9 nucleotides agree with TRBD2. Germline-derived CDR1 and CDR2 are SGHKS and YYEKEE (reference sequence). V was clipped by 2 bases and J by 3 bases; unmatched bases: 2. The CDR3 is 14 residues long. CDR3: CASSFRTSEETQYF. DNA for the CDR3: TGTGCCAGCAGCTTCCGGACTAGCGAAGAGACCCAGTACTTC.